The clone carrying this TCR beta chain was counted between two and nine times. Its target is not known. The data derive from a study of CD8 T cells in Susac syndrome. General study points: It was acknowledged in the study that the number of individuals who were included in its TCR sequencing and HLA analysis was relatively small.

The RNA, 0.5 to 1 ug, was put through reverse transcription using random hexamers. Multiplex immunoSEQ PCR targeted 54 Vbeta and 13 Jbeta TCR beta segments. TCRdb reprocessed the immunoSEQ multiplex PCR reads via MiXCR and lists one record per CDR3 protein. The repertoire holds 60,000 to 75,000 distinct CDR3 sequences, with roughly 94% as singletons. V shed 4 bases, J shed 4 bases, and the junction held 7 bases outside the gene matches. The CDR3 is 15 residues long. Germline V gives CDR1 SGDLS, CDR2 YYNGEE. The authors carried out high-throughput sequencing of TCR beta. They applied it to CD8+ and CD4+ T cells obtained from blood. Negative isolation yielded the CD8+ and CD4+ T cells, while FACS enriched the TEMRA cells.

The chain couples TRBV9 to TRBJ1-2; 10 nucleotides align to TRBD1. The receptor was derived from a human donor in good health. Input material: CD8+ T cells from PBMCs. The CDR3 DNA sequence: TGTGCCAGCAGCCCCACCGGGACAGGGGTCTATGGCTACACCTTC. Protein sequence: CASSPTGTGVYGYTF.